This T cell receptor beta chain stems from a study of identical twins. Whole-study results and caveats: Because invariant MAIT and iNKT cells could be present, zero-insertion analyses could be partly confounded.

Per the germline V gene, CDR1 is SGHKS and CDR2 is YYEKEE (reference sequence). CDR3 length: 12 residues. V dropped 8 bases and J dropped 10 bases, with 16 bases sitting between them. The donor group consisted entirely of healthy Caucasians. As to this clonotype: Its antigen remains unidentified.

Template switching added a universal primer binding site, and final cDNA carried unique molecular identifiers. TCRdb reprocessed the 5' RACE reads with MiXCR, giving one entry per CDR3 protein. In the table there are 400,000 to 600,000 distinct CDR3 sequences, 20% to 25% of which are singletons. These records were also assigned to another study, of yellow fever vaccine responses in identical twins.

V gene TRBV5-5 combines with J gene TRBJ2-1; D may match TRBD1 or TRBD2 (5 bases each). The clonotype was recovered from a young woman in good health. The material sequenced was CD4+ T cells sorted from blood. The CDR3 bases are TGTGCCAGGAGCCCTGGGGGTTTCGAGCAGTTCTTC. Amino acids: CARSPGGFEQFF.